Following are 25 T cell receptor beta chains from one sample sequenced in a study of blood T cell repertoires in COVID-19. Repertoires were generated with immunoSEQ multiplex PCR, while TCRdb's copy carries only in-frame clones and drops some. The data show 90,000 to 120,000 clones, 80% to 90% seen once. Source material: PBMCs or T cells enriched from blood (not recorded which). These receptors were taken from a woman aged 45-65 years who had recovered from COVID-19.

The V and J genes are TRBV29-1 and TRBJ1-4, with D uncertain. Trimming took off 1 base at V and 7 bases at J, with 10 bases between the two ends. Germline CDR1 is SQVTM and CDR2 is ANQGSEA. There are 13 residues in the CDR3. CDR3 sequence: CSVEGYGSEKLFF. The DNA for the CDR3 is TGCAGCGTTGAAGGGTACGGGAGTGAAAAACTGTTTTTT.

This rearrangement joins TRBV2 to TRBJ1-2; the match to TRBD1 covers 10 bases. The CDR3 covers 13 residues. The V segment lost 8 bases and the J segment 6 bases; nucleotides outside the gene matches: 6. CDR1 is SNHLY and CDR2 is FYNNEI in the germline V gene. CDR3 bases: TGTGCCAGCCGTGGGGACAGGGGTCATGGCTACACCTTC. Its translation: CASRGDRGHGYTF. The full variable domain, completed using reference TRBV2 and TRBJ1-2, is EPEVTQTPSHQVTQMGQEVILRCVPISNHLYFYWYRQILGQKVEFLVSFYNNEISEKSEIFDDQFSVERPDGSNFTLKIRSTKLEDSAMYFCASRGDRGHGYTFGSGTRLTVV.

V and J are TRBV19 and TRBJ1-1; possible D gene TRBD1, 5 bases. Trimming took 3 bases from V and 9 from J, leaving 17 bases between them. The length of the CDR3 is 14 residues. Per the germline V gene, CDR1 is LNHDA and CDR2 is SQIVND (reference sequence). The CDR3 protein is CASSISRQSVQAFF. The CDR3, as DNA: TGTGCCAGTAGTATCAGTAGACAGTCTGTGCAAGCTTTCTTT.

DNA for the CDR3: TGTGCCAGCAGCTTAATCAGGGACACTGAAGCTTTCTTT. Its protein product is CASSLIRDTEAFF. The rearrangement links TRBV7-9 to TRBJ1-1, with D possibly being TRBD1 (5 bases). With 2 bases removed from V and 3 bases from J, the gap between germline ends came to 7 bases. This CDR3 has 13 residues. The germline gives CDR1 SEHNR, CDR2 FQNEAQ (reference sequence).

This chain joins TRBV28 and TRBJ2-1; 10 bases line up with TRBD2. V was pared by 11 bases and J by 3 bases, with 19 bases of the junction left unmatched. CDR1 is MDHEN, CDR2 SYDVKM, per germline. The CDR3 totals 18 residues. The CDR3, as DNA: TGTGCCTCCAGGAGGCTAGCGGGGGCCCAGCGGCTCTACAATGAGCAGTTCTTC. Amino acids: CASRRLAGAQRLYNEQFF.

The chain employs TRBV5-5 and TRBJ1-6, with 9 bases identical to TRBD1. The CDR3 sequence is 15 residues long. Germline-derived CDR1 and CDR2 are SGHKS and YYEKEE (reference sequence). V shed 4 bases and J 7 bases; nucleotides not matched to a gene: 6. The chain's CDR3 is CASSRTGEGNSPLHF. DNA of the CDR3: TGTGCCAGCAGCCGGACAGGGGAAGGGAATTCACCCCTCCACTTT. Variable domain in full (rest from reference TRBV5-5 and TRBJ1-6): DAGVTQSPTHLIKTRGQQVTLRCSPISGHKSVSWYQQVLGQGPQFIFQYYEKEERGRGNFPDRFSARQFPNYSSELNVNALLLGDSALYLCASSRTGEGNSPLHFGNGTRLTVT.

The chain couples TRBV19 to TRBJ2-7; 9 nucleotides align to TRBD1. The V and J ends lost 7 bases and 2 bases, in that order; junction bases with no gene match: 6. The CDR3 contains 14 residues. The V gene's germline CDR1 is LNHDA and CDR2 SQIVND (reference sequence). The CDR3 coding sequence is TGTGCCAGTATGGTGGGGACAGGGCCCTACGAGCAGTACTTC. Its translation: CASMVGTGPYEQYF.

CDR3 sequence: CASRHPGINTIYF. CDR3 DNA: TGTGCCAGCAGGCATCCCGGGATCAACACCATATATTTT. The rearrangement uses TRBV6-5 and TRBJ1-3; no definite D call. V was trimmed by 6 bases and J by 7 bases, leaving 13 bases between them. The CDR3 spans 13 residues. The germline gives CDR1 MNHEY, CDR2 SVGAGI.

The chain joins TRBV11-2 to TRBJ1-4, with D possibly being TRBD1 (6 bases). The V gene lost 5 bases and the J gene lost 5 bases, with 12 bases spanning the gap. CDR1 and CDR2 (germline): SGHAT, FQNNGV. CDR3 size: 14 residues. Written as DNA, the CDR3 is TGTGCCAGCAGCCCCCGGGGGGCGAATGAAAAACTGTTTTTT. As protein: CASSPRGANEKLFF.

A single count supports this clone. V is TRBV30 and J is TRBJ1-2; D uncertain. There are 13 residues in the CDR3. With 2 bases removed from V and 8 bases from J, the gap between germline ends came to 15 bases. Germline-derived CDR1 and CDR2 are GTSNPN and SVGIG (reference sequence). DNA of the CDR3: TGTGCCTGGAGTAGTCAGGTAGAGTCCGGCTACACCTTC. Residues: CAWSSQVESGYTF.

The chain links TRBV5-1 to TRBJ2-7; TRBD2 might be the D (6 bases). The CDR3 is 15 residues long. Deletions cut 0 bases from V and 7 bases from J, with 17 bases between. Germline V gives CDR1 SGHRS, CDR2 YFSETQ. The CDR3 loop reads CASSLEVGGVEEQYF. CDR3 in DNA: TGCGCCAGCAGCTTGGAGGTTGGAGGGGTCGAGGAGCAGTACTTC. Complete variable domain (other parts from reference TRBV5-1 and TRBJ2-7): KAGVTQTPRYLIKTRGQQVTLSCSPISGHRSVSWYQQTPGQGLQFLFEYFSETQRNKGNFPGRFSGRQFSNSRSEMNVSTLELGDSALYLCASSLEVGGVEEQYFGPGTRLTVT.

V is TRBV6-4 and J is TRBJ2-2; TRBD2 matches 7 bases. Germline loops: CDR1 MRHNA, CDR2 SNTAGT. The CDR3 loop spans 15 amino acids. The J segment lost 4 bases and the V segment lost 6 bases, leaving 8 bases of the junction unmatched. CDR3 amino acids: CASRAQAGSTGELFF. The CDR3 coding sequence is TGTGCCAGCAGAGCCCAAGCGGGAAGCACCGGGGAGCTGTTTTTT.

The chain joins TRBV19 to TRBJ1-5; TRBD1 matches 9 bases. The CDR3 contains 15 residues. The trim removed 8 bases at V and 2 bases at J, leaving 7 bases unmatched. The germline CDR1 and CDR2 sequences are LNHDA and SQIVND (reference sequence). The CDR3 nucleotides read TGTGCCAGTGGTAGGACAGGGGAAGGCAATCAGCCCCAGCATTTT. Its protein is CASGRTGEGNQPQHF.

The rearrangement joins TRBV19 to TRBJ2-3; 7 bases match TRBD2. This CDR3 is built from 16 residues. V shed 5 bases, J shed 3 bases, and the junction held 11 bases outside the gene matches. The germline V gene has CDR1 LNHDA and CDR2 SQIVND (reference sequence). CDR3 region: CASSRGTTKYTDTQYF. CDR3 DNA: TGTGCCAGTAGTCGCGGGACTACCAAGTATACAGATACGCAGTATTTT.

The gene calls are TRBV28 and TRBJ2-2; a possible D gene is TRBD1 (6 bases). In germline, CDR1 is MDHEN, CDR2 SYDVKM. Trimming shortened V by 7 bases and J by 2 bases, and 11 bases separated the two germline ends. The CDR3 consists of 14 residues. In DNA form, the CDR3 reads TGTGCCAGCACCGAGGACAGTAACACCGGGGAGCTGTTTTTT. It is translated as CASTEDSNTGELFF. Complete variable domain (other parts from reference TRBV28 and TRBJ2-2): DVKVTQSSRYLVKRTGEKVFLECVQDMDHENMFWYRQDPGLGLRLIYFSYDVKMKEKGDIPEGYSVSREKKERFSLILESASTNQTSMYLCASTEDSNTGELFFGEGSRLTVL.

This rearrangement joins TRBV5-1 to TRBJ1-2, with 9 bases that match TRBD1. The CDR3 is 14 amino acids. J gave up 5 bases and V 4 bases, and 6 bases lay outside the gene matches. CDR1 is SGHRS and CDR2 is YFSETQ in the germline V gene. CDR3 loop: CASSADRGGYGYTF. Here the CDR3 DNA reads TGCGCCAGCAGCGCGGACAGGGGTGGTTATGGCTACACCTTC.

The CDR3 loop reads CASKKSMAVGETQYF. The CDR3 coding sequence is TGTGCCAGCAAAAAGTCGATGGCGGTTGGGGAGACCCAGTACTTC. V usage is TRBV28 and J usage is TRBJ2-5; no clear D gene. This CDR3 region has 15 residues. The V gene's germline CDR1 is MDHEN and CDR2 SYDVKM. V shed 7 bases and J shed 5 bases, with 20 bases lying between them.

The CDR3 here is CASILMTGYYGYTF. The CDR3 region has the DNA TGTGCCAGCATCCTTATGACAGGGTACTATGGCTACACCTTC. This chain joins TRBV11-3 and TRBJ1-2, with 7 bases matching TRBD1. The V and J ends lost 7 bases and 3 bases, in that order; junction bases with no gene match: 8. The CDR3 has 14 amino acids. The germline gives CDR1 SGHNT, CDR2 YENEEA.

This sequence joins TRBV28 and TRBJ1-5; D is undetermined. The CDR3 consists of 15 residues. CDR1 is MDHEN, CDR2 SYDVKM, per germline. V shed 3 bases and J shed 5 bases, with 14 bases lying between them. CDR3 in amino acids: CASSFLSERDQPQHF. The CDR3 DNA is TGTGCCAGCAGTTTTCTGTCAGAGCGTGATCAGCCCCAGCATTTT.

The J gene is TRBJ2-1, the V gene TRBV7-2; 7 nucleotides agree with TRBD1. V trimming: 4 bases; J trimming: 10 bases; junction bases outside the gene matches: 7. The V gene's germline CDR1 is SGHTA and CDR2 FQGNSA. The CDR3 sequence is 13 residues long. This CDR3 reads CASSSQGVGEQFF. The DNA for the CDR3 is TGTGCCAGCAGCTCCCAGGGGGTTGGCGAGCAGTTCTTC.

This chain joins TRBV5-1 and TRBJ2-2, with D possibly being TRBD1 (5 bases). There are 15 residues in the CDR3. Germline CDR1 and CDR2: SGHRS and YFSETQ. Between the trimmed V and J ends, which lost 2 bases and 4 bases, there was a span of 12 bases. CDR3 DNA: TGCGCCAGCAGCTTCGACGACAGAACCACCGGGGAGCTGTTTTTT. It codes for CASSFDDRTTGELFF.

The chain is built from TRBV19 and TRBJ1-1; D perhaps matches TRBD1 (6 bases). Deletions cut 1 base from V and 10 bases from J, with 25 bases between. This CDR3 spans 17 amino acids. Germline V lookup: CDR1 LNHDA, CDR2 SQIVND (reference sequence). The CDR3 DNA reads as TGTGCCAGTAGTATAGGGGCAGGGGCATTATCAGACGGGCGAGCTTTCTTT. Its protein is CASSIGAGALSDGRAFF.

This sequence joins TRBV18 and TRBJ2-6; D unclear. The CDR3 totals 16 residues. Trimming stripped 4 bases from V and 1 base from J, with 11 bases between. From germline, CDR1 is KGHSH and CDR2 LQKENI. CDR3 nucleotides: TGTGCCAGCTCACTCGTAGACGGGTCTGGGGCCAACGTCCTGACTTTC. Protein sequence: CASSLVDGSGANVLTF.

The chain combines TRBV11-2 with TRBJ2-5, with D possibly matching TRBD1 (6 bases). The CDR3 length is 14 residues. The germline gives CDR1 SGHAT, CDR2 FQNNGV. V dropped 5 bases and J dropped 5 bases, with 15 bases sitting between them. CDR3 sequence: CASSLIQGLETQYF. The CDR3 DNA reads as TGTGCCAGCAGCCTCATCCAGGGGTTGGAGACCCAGTACTTC.

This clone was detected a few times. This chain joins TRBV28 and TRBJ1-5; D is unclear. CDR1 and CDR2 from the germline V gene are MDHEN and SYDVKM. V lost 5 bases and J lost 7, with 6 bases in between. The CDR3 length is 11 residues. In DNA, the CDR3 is TGTGCCAGCAGTCAGCGCCAGCCCCAGCATTTT. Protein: CASSQRQPQHF.